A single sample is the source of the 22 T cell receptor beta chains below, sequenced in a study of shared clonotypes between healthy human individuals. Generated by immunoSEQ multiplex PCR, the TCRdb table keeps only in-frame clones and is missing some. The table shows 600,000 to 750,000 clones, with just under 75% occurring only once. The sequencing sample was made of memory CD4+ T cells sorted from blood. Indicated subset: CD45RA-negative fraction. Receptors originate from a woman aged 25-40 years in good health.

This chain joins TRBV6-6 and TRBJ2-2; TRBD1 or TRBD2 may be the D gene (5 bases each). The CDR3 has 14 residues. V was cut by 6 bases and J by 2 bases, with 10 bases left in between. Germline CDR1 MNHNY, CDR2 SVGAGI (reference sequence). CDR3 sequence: CASSPGLNTGELFF. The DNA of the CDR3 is TGTGCCAGCAGCCCGGGGCTAAACACCGGGGAGCTGTTTTTT.

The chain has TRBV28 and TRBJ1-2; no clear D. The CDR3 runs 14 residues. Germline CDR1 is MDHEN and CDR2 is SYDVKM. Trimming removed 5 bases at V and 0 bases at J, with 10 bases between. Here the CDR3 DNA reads TGTGCCAGCAGTACCCAAACAACTAACTATGGCTACACCTTC. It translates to CASSTQTTNYGYTF.

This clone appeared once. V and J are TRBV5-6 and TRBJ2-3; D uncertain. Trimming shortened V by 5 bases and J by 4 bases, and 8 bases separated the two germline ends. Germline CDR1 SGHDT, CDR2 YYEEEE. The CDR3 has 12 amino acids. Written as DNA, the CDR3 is TGTGCCAGCAGTTTTACCCCAGATACGCAGTATTTT. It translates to CASSFTPDTQYF.

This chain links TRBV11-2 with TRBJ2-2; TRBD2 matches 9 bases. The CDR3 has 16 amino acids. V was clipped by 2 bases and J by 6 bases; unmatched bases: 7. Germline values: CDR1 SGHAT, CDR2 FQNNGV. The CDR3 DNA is TGTGCCAGCAGCTTAATTCGGGCGGGAGGGCCCGGGGAGCTGTTTTTT. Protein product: CASSLIRAGGPGELFF.

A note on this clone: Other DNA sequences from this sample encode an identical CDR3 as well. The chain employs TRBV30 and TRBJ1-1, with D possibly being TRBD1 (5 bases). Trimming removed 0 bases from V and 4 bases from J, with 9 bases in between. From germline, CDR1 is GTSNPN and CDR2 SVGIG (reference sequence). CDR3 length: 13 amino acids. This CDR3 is CAWSVWGSTEAFF. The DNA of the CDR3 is TGTGCCTGGAGTGTATGGGGGAGCACTGAAGCTTTCTTT. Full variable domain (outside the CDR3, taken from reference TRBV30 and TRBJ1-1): SQTIHQWPATLVQPVGSPLSLECTVEGTSNPNLYWYRQAAGRGLQLLFYSVGIGQISSEVPQNLSASRPQDRQFILSSKKLLLSDSGFYLCAWSVWGSTEAFFGQGTRLTVV.

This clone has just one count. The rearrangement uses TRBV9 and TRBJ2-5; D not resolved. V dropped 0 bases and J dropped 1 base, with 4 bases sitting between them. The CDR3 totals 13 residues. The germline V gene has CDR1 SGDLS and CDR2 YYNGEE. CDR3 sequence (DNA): TGTGCCAGCAGCGTAGCCCCCCAAGAGACCCAGTACTTC. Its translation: CASSVAPQETQYF.

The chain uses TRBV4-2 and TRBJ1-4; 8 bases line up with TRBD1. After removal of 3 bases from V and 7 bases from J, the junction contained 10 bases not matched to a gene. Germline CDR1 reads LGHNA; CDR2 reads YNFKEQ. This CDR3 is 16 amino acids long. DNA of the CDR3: TGTGCCAGCAGCCACCAGGGGGCAGGGGAGAGTGAAAAACTGTTTTTT. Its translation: CASSHQGAGESEKLFF.

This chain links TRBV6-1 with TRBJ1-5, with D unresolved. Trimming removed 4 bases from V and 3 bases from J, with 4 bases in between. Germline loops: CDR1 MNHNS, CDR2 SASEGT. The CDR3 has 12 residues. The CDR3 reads CASSGNNQPQHF. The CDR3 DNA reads TGTGCCAGCAGTGGCAACAATCAGCCCCAGCATTTT.

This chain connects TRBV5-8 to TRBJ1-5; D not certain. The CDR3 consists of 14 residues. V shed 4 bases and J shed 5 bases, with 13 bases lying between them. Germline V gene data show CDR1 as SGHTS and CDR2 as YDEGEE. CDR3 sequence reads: CASSRPGWDQPQHF. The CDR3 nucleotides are TGTGCCAGCAGCCGGCCCGGCTGGGATCAGCCCCAGCATTTT.

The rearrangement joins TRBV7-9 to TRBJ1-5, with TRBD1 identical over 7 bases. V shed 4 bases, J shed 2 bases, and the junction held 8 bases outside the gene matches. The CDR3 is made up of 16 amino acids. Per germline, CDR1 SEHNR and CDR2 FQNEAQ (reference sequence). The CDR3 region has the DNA TGTGCCAGCAGCTCCTACAGGGGCCAGGGCAATCAGCCCCAGCATTTT. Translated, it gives CASSSYRGQGNQPQHF.

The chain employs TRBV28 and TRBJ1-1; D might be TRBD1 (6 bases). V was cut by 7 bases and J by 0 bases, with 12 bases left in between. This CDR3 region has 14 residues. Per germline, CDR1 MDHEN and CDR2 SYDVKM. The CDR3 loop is CASTFTGMNTEAFF. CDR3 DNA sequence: TGTGCCAGCACCTTCACAGGGATGAACACTGAAGCTTTCTTT.

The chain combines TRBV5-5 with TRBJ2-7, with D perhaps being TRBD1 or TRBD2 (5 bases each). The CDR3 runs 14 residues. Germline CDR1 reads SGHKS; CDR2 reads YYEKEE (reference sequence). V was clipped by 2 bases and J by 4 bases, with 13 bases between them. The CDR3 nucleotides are TGTGCCAGCAGCTTAAGGGGAGAGGGGTACGAGCAGTACTTC. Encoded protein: CASSLRGEGYEQYF.

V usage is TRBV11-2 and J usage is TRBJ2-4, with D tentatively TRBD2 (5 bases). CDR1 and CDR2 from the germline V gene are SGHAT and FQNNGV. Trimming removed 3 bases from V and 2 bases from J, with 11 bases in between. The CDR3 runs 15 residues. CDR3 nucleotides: TGTGCCAGCAGCTTTAGTTCTAGCTCCAAAAACATTCAGTACTTC. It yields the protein CASSFSSSSKNIQYF.

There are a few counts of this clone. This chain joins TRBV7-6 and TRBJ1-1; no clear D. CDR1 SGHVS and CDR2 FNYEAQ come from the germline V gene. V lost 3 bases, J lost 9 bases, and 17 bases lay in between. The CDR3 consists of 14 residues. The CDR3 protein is CASSLGAGTPKAFF. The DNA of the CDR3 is TGTGCCAGCAGCTTGGGTGCGGGTACCCCAAAAGCTTTCTTT.

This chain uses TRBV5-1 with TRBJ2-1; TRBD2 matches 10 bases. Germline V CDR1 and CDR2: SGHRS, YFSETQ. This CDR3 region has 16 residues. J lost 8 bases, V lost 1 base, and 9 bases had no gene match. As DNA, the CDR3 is TGCGCCAGCAGCTTGCCGACCGGGACTAGCGTGGATGAGCAGTTCTTC. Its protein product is CASSLPTGTSVDEQFF.

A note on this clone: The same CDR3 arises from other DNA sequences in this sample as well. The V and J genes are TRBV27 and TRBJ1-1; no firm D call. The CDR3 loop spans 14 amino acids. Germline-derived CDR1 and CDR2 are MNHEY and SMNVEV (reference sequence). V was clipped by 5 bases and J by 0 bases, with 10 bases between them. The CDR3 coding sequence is TGTGCCAGCAGTCCGTCCAGGTTGAACACTGAAGCTTTCTTT. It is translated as CASSPSRLNTEAFF.

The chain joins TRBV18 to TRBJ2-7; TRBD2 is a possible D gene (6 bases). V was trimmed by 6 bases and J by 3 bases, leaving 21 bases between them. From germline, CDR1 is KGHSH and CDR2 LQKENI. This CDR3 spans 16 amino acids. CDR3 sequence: CASSTSHGGIGYEQYF. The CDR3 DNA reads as TGTGCCAGCTCCACATCGCATGGGGGGATTGGCTACGAGCAGTACTTC. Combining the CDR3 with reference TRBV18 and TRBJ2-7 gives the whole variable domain NAGVMQNPRHLVRRRGQEARLRCSPMKGHSHVYWYRQLPEEGLKFMVYLQKENIIDESGMPKERFSAEFPKEGPSILRIQQVVRGDSAAYFCASSTSHGGIGYEQYFGPGTRLTVT.

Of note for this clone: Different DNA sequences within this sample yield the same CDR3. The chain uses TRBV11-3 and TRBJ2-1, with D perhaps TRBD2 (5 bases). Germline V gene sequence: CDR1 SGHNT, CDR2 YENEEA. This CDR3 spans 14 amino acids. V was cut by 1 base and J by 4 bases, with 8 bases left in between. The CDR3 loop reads CASSLAGGYNEQFF. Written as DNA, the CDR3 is TGTGCCAGCAGCTTAGCGGGCGGGTACAATGAGCAGTTCTTC. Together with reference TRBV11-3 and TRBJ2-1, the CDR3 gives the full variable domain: EAGVVQSPRYKIIEKKQPVAFWCNPISGHNTLYWYLQNLGQGPELLIRYENEEAVDDSQLPKDRFSAERLKGVDSTLKIQPAELGDSAVYLCASSLAGGYNEQFFGPGTRLTVL.

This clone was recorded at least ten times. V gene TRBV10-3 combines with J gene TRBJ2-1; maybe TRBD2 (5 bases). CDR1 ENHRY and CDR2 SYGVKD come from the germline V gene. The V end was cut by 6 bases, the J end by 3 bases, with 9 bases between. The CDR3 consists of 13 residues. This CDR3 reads CAIRYGDYNEQFF. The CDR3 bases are TGTGCCATCAGGTACGGGGACTACAATGAGCAGTTCTTC.

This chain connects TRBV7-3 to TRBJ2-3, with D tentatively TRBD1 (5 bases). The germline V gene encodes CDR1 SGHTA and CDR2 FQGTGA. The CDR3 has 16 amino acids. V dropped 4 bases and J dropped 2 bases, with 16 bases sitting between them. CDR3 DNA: TGTGCCAGCAGCTCCAGACCGACAGAATACACAGATACGCAGTATTTT. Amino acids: CASSSRPTEYTDTQYF.

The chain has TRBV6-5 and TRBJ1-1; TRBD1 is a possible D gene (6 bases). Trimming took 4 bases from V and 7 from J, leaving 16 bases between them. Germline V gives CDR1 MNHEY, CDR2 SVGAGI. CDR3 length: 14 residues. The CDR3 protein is CASSSPGEWNEAFF. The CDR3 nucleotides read TGTGCCAGCAGTTCTCCAGGGGAGTGGAATGAAGCTTTCTTT.

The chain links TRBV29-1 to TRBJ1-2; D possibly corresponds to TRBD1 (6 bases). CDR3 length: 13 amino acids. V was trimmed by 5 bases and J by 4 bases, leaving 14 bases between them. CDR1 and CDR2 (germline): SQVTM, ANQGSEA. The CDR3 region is CSVYQGTAYGYTF. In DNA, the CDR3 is TGCAGCGTTTACCAGGGGACCGCCTATGGCTACACCTTC.